Listed here are 25 T cell receptor beta chains from one sample, sequenced in a study of blood T cell repertoires in COVID-19. Using immunoSEQ multiplex PCR, the repertoire was profiled, and TCRdb retains in-frame clones only, with some absent. The table has nearly 65,000 clones, about 80% seen once. Sample: peripheral blood. The source of these receptors is a human donor in a cohort sampled during active COVID-19.

This chain connects TRBV18 to TRBJ1-5; maybe TRBD1 (5 bases). In germline, CDR1 is KGHSH, CDR2 LQKENI. Deletions cut 1 base from V and 3 bases from J, with 10 bases between. The CDR3 sequence is 15 residues long. The CDR3 DNA reads TGTGCCAGCTCACCACGGGGGGGGAACAATCAGCCCCAGCATTTT. It yields the protein CASSPRGGNNQPQHF.

The gene calls are TRBV18 and TRBJ1-2; D ambiguous. The CDR3 sequence is 13 residues long. V was pared by 3 bases and J by 8 bases, with 13 bases between. Germline lookup yields CDR1 KGHSH and CDR2 LQKENI. CDR3: CASSPSETLGYTF. The CDR3 region has the DNA TGTGCCAGCTCACCTTCAGAAACCCTGGGCTACACCTTC.

The chain joins TRBV7-3 to TRBJ1-1; 9 nucleotides match TRBD1. The CDR3 spans 15 residues. J was trimmed by 1 base and V by 2 bases; bases with no gene match: 2. Germline CDR1 reads SGHTA; CDR2 reads FQGTGA. CDR3 bases: TGTGCCAGCAGCTTAGGGGGACAGGGGAACACTGAAGCTTTCTTT. Amino acid sequence: CASSLGGQGNTEAFF.

The chain carries TRBV4-1 and TRBJ1-1; the D gene is possibly TRBD1 (5 bases). Germline V gene sequence: CDR1 MGHRA, CDR2 YSYEKL. The CDR3 runs to 16 residues. V lost 0 bases, J lost 1 base, and 12 bases lay in between. Here the CDR3 reads CASSQDRGLENTEAFF. For the CDR3, the DNA is TGCGCCAGCAGCCAAGATAGGGGCTTGGAGAACACTGAAGCTTTCTTT.

This chain links TRBV28 with TRBJ1-2, with D hard to call. The ends were cut back, 2 bases at V and 3 bases at J, with 10 bases in the middle. CDR3 length: 14 amino acids. Germline V gene data show CDR1 as MDHEN and CDR2 as SYDVKM. CDR3: CASSLRGQDYGYTF. The CDR3 DNA is TGTGCCAGCAGTTTACGAGGGCAGGACTATGGCTACACCTTC.

V gene TRBV7-2 combines with J gene TRBJ1-1; no clear D gene. V was cut by 3 bases and J by 4 bases, with 9 bases left in between. The CDR3 has 13 amino acids. CDR1 is SGHTA, CDR2 FQGNSA, per germline. The CDR3, as DNA: TGTGCCAGCAGCTTGGAGGAGGGCACTGAAGCTTTCTTT. It yields the protein CASSLEEGTEAFF.

The rearrangement joins TRBV9 to TRBJ2-3; D possibly corresponds to TRBD1 (6 bases). V lost 2 bases and J lost 2, with 15 bases in between. Germline V gene data show CDR1 as SGDLS and CDR2 as YYNGEE. This CDR3 is 16 amino acids long. CDR3 loop: CASSVRGITDTDTQYF. The CDR3 bases are TGTGCCAGCAGCGTGAGGGGGATAACGGACACAGATACGCAGTATTTT. Full variable domain (outside the CDR3, taken from reference TRBV9 and TRBJ2-3): DSGVTQTPKHLITATGQRVTLRCSPRSGDLSVYWYQQSLDQGLQFLIQYYNGEERAKGNILERFSAQQFPDLHSELNLSSLELGDSALYFCASSVRGITDTDTQYFGPGTRLTVL.

V and J are TRBV28 and TRBJ1-5; weak D call: TRBD1 (5 bases). The CDR3 totals 14 residues. V lost 6 bases, J lost 1 base, and 10 bases lay in between. CDR1 MDHEN and CDR2 SYDVKM come from the germline V gene. The DNA for the CDR3 is TGTGCCAGCAGAACAGGATCCAGCAATCAGCCCCAGCATTTT. It translates to CASRTGSSNQPQHF.

The chain has TRBV4-1 and TRBJ2-1, with D possibly matching TRBD2 (5 bases). Germline V gene sequence: CDR1 MGHRA, CDR2 YSYEKL. Trimming left V 0 bases short and J 3 bases short, with 9 bases between. The CDR3 loop spans 15 amino acids. The DNA for the CDR3 is TGCGCCAGCAGCCAAGATCCCGGACTCTACAATGAGCAGTTCTTC. Protein: CASSQDPGLYNEQFF.

The chain is built from TRBV2 and TRBJ2-1; D gene uncertain. V lost 6 bases and J 5 bases, leaving 11 bases between the germline ends. In germline, CDR1 is SNHLY, CDR2 FYNNEI. The CDR3 extends over 13 amino acids. The CDR3 protein is CASRYDNHNEQFF. The CDR3 coding sequence is TGTGCCAGCAGATACGACAACCACAATGAGCAGTTCTTC. The variable domain in full, with the rest retrieved from reference TRBV2 and TRBJ2-1, is EPEVTQTPSHQVTQMGQEVILRCVPISNHLYFYWYRQILGQKVEFLVSFYNNEISEKSEIFDDQFSVERPDGSNFTLKIRSTKLEDSAMYFCASRYDNHNEQFFGPGTRLTVL.

V is TRBV6-1 and J is TRBJ2-7; D perhaps matches TRBD2 (5 bases). V lost 3 bases and J 2 bases, leaving 20 bases between the germline ends. Germline V CDR1 and CDR2: MNHNS, SASEGT. The CDR3 totals 17 residues. CDR3 in DNA: TGTGCCAGCAGTGATCCGGGTTCGCCCGGGAAAGCCTACGAGCAGTACTTC. Its translation: CASSDPGSPGKAYEQYF.

This sequence joins TRBV5-3 and TRBJ2-7; 7 bases line up with TRBD1. Being an ORF, TRBV5-3 has a function that is uncertain. With V trimmed by 1 base and J by 4 bases, 8 bases remained unmatched. The CDR3 totals 15 residues. The CDR3 protein is CARSLLRQGPYEQYF. Here the CDR3 DNA reads TGTGCCAGAAGCTTGTTAAGACAGGGACCATACGAGCAGTACTTC.

The gene calls are TRBV4-2 and TRBJ1-1; 12 bases agree with TRBD1. This CDR3 spans 17 amino acids. In germline, CDR1 is LGHNA, CDR2 YNFKEQ. V was clipped by 0 bases and J by 6 bases; unmatched bases: 8. The CDR3: CASSQDGTGGAGSEAFF. The DNA of the CDR3 is TGTGCCAGCAGCCAAGACGGGACAGGGGGCGCTGGATCTGAAGCTTTCTTT.

The V gene is TRBV14, the J gene TRBJ1-4; no clear D gene. V lost 0 bases, J lost 5 bases, and 10 bases lay in between. The V gene's germline CDR1 is SGHDN and CDR2 FVKESK. This CDR3 is 15 amino acids long. The DNA for the CDR3 is TGTGCCAGCAGCCAAGACGGAGACTACAATGAAAAACTGTTTTTT. It translates to CASSQDGDYNEKLFF.

CDR3 in amino acids: CASGRQGAVTGELFF. The CDR3, as DNA: TGTGCCAGTGGCCGACAGGGGGCGGTCACCGGGGAGCTGTTTTTT. This chain uses TRBV19 with TRBJ2-2; 10 nucleotides match TRBD1. The CDR3 length is 15 residues. Trimming removed 8 bases from V and 4 bases from J; junction bases left unmatched: 7. Germline-derived CDR1 and CDR2 are LNHDA and SQIVND (reference sequence).

J is TRBJ1-5 and V is TRBV6-6, with TRBD1 matching 8 bases. V was clipped by 4 bases and J by 15 bases; unmatched bases: 14. Germline V gene data show CDR1 as MNHNY and CDR2 as SVGAGI (reference sequence). The CDR3 sequence is 14 residues long. CDR3 amino acids: CASSSTGTGFFWHF. The CDR3 DNA reads as TGTGCCAGCAGTTCAACCGGGACAGGCTTCTTCTGGCATTTT.

This chain links TRBV24-1 with TRBJ2-3; no reliable D call. The CDR3 runs 13 residues. Germline values: CDR1 KGHDR, CDR2 SFDVKD. Trimming took off 5 bases at V and 4 bases at J, with 9 bases between the two ends. CDR3 sequence reads: CATSGPYADTQYF. CDR3 nucleotides: TGTGCCACCAGTGGTCCCTACGCAGATACGCAGTATTTT.

The chain couples TRBV29-1 to TRBJ1-1; maybe TRBD1 (6 bases). Between the trimmed V and J ends, which lost 4 bases and 4 bases, there was a span of 16 bases. The CDR3 consists of 14 residues. The germline V gene has CDR1 SQVTM and CDR2 ANQGSEA. The CDR3: CSVGDWTAGTEAFF. CDR3 bases: TGCAGCGTTGGGGATTGGACAGCCGGCACTGAAGCTTTCTTT.

This chain links TRBV24-1 with TRBJ2-1; TRBD2 might be the D (5 bases). The CDR3 runs to 13 residues. Deletions cut 4 bases from V and 12 bases from J, with 15 bases between. CDR1 is KGHDR and CDR2 is SFDVKD in the germline V gene. In DNA, the CDR3 is TGTGCCACCAGTGAATCGGGCCTACGGGGGCAGTTCTTC. This gives the protein CATSESGLRGQFF.

The V call is TRBV7-8, the J call TRBJ2-1; 7 bases are shared with TRBD1. From germline, CDR1 is SGHVS and CDR2 FQNEAQ. V lost 5 bases, J lost 3 bases, and 7 bases stayed unmatched. The CDR3 is made up of 15 amino acids. The CDR3 nucleotides read TGTGCCAGCAGCACCAGAAGGGGGCTCTACAATGAGCAGTTCTTC. This gives the protein CASSTRRGLYNEQFF.

This chain uses TRBV30 with TRBJ1-1; D call uncertain. Germline V gene lookup returns CDR1 GTSNPN and CDR2 SVGIG (reference sequence). The V and J ends lost 2 bases and 5 bases respectively, with 15 bases between them. This CDR3 region has 14 residues. The CDR3 loop reads CAWSPWGGLTEAFF. Written as DNA, the CDR3 is TGTGCCTGGAGTCCGTGGGGAGGGTTGACTGAAGCTTTCTTT.

The gene calls are TRBV3-1 (or the pseudogene TRBV3-2) and TRBJ2-7, with a tentative D call TRBD2 (7 bases). V was trimmed by 0 bases and J by 5 bases, leaving 26 bases between them. Germline CDR1 reads LGHDT; CDR2 reads YNNKEL (reference sequence). There are 19 residues in the CDR3. CDR3: CASSQEEGRRGGGSDEQYF. Written as DNA, the CDR3 is TGTGCCAGCAGCCAAGAGGAGGGTAGGCGAGGGGGAGGGTCAGACGAGCAGTACTTC.

The chain links TRBV27 to TRBJ2-7, with TRBD2 as a possible D gene (5 bases). Germline loops: CDR1 MNHEY, CDR2 SMNVEV (reference sequence). V was shortened by 3 bases and J by 4 bases, with 13 bases between the two germline ends. The CDR3 is 14 amino acids. CDR3 coding DNA: TGTGCCAGCAGTTTTTCGGGATCCCCTTACGAGCAGTACTTC. Residues: CASSFSGSPYEQYF.

This chain connects TRBV6-5 to TRBJ1-6, with D maybe TRBD1 (6 bases). V shed 6 bases and J shed 8 bases, with 14 bases lying between them. The CDR3 is made up of 14 amino acids. Germline V gene sequence: CDR1 MNHEY, CDR2 SVGAGI. The CDR3 protein is CASSSGTTYSPLHF. For the CDR3, the DNA is TGTGCCAGCAGCTCCGGGACAACTTATTCACCCCTCCACTTT.

The CDR3 nucleotides are TGTGCCAGCAGCGTAGGAGGGTGGGGGGACCAAGAGACCCAGTACTTC. Its protein product is CASSVGGWGDQETQYF. The chain has TRBV9 and TRBJ2-5, with D tentatively TRBD2 (6 bases). The CDR3 loop spans 16 amino acids. Trimming removed 0 bases from V and 0 bases from J, with 12 bases in between. From germline, CDR1 is SGDLS and CDR2 YYNGEE.